This T cell receptor (beta chain) was obtained from a study of blood T cell repertoires in COVID-19. For the study at large: The United States, Italy and Spain provided the acute and convalescent COVID-19 samples. PBMCs, B-cell-depleted T cells, or T cells provided the cDNA or gDNA that made up the material.

Trimming took off 1 base at V and 6 bases at J, with 18 bases between the two ends. This CDR3 has 16 amino acids. The germline V gene has CDR1 MGHRA and CDR2 YSYEKL. Under the authors' procedure: For nucleated cells, counts were estimated from reference gene primer amplification. The repertoire was sequenced with immunoSEQ multiplex PCR; TCRdb's copy has only in-frame clones and lacks some. V and J calls and clone size are copied from that table; D and trimming were computed from the DNA. The sample includes tens of thousands of clones, about 85% of them seen just once. The origin of this receptor is a human donor in a cohort sampled during active COVID-19. The chain recombines TRBV4-1 with TRBJ1-1; D remains unclear. The sample consisted of peripheral blood. This CDR3 is CASSQVPLQARAEAFF. The CDR3 DNA reads TGCGCCAGCAGCCAAGTCCCCTTACAAGCGAGGGCTGAAGCTTTCTTT.